This T cell receptor (beta chain) was profiled in a study of blood T cell repertoires in COVID-19. The wider study: T cells, B-cell-depleted T cells, or PBMCs supplied cDNA or gDNA.

Germline V gives CDR1 MDHEN, CDR2 SYDVKM. The CDR3 loop spans 13 amino acids. V was clipped by 11 bases and J by 5 bases; unmatched bases: 9. The authors' processing: Estimation of nucleated cell counts was performed using reference gene primer amplification. This table comes from immunoSEQ multiplex PCR, and its TCRdb copy is limited to in-frame clones, with some not included. V, J and clone size are taken as reported in that table, and D and trimming were inferred from the DNA itself. The table has over 200,000 clones, 90% seen once. Seattle patients were enrolled while actively infected and followed longitudinally.

The specimen was peripheral blood. This chain uses TRBV28 with TRBJ1-1; 9 positions match TRBD1. This receptor was taken from a man aged 25-40 years with COVID-19, enrolled during active disease. Written as DNA, the CDR3 is TGTGCCTCACTAGACAGGGGGAGGACTGAAGCTTTCTTT. Its translation is CASLDRGRTEAFF.